Below, one TCR beta chain is given with its context. Method: immunoSEQ multiplex PCR; TCRdb's copy keeps in-frame clones and lacks some. This sample has approximately 46,000 clones, with roughly 83% found just once. This sample was included in a study of memory CD4+ T cells and cytomegalovirus serostatus. The sort gate was single viable CD3+CD4+CD8-CD45RO+ cells for memory CD4+ T cells. This TCR came from an adult in good health and CMV-seronegative. Sample: memory CD4+ T cells from blood.

CDR3 amino acids: CASSIGQGYEQYF. CDR3 in DNA: TGTGCCAGTAGTATAGGACAGGGGTACGAGCAGTACTTC. The chain joins TRBV19 to TRBJ2-7; 8 bases agree with TRBD1. The CDR3 consists of 13 residues. J gave up 4 bases and V 1 base, and 0 bases lay outside the gene matches. Germline V gene data show CDR1 as LNHDA and CDR2 as SQIVND (reference sequence). The variable domain in full, with the rest retrieved from reference TRBV19 and TRBJ2-7, is DGGITQSPKYLFRKEGQNVTLSCEQNLNHDAMYWYRQDPGQGLRLIYYSQIVNDFQKGDIAEGYSVSREKKESFPLTVTSAQKNPTAFYLCASSIGQGYEQYFGPGTRLTVT.